The next 5 T cell receptor beta chains were all read from a single sample in a study of identical twins. TCRdb reprocessed the 5' RACE reads via MiXCR and lists one record per CDR3 protein. Here the sample spans hundreds of thousands of distinct CDR3 sequences, 20% to 25% being singletons. The sample was also reused in another study, on yellow fever vaccine responses in identical twins.

Sequenced: CD4+ T cells sorted from blood. These TCRs come from a woman aged 18-29 years in good health.

The chain is built from TRBV7-9 and TRBJ2-7; TRBD2 matches at 8 bases. CDR1 is SEHNR, CDR2 FQNEAQ, per germline (reference sequence). V shed 5 bases, J shed 3 bases, and the junction held 12 bases outside the gene matches. CDR3 length: 16 residues. The CDR3 protein is CASSPGGPRIFYEQYV. CDR3 nucleotides: TGTGCCAGCAGCCCGGGGGGGCCGCGAATTTTCTACGAGCAGTACGTC.

In its sample, this clonotype was seen a few times. The chain employs TRBV3-1 and TRBJ2-2; 11 bases map to TRBD2. This CDR3 has 15 amino acids. V lost 4 bases and J lost 5; bases outside the gene matches: 3. CDR1 LGHDT and CDR2 YNNKEL come from the germline V gene (reference sequence). CDR3 DNA: TGTGCCAGCAGCCCGACTAGCGGGACGACCGGGGAGCTGTTTTTT. This codes for CASSPTSGTTGELFF.

V usage is TRBV3-1 and J usage is TRBJ2-5; no firm D call. The V gene lost 0 bases and the J gene lost 5 bases, with 10 bases spanning the gap. CDR3 length: 14 amino acids. Germline CDR1 is LGHDT and CDR2 is YNNKEL (reference sequence). CDR3 nucleotides: TGTGCCAGCAGCCAAGATAACAGAGTTGAGACCCAGTACTTC. Amino acids: CASSQDNRVETQYF.

The V and J genes are TRBV12-3 or TRBV12-4 and TRBJ2-3; 15 nucleotides match TRBD2. V shed 0 bases, J shed 0 bases, and the junction held 10 bases outside the gene matches. The CDR3 length is 21 residues. The CDR3 sequence is CASSLAPGLAGGPSSTDTQYF. CDR3 sequence (DNA): TGTGCCAGCAGTTTAGCGCCAGGACTAGCGGGAGGGCCCTCTAGCACAGATACGCAGTATTTT.

CDR3 DNA sequence: TGCGCCAGCAGCTCCAACCCAAGTGCTAGCGGGACTAACGAGCAGTACTTC. Translating gives CASSSNPSASGTNEQYF. The chain couples TRBV5-1 to TRBJ2-7; 9 nucleotides agree with TRBD2. From germline, CDR1 is SGHRS and CDR2 YFSETQ. After removal of 3 bases from V and 5 bases from J, the junction contained 15 bases not matched to a gene. The CDR3 contains 17 residues.